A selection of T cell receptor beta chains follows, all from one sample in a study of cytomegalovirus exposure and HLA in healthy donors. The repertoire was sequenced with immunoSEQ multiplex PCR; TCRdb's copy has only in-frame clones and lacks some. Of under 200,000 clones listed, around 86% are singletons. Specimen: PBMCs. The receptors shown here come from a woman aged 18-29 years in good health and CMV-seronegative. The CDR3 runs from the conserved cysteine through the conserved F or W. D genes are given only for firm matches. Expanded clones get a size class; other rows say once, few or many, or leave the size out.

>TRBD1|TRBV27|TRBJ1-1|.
TGTGCCAGCGGGCGGGGACAGGACTTTACTGAAGCTTTCTTT
CASGRGQDFTEAFF
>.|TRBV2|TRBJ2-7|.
TGTGCCAGCAGTGTGGAAGGGAGTACCTACGAGCAGTACTTC
CASSVEGSTYEQYF
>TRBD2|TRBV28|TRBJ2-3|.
TGTGCCAGCAGTCCCGCTGATGAGCGGGGGGGCCTAGGCACGCAGTATTTT
CASSPADERGGLGTQYF
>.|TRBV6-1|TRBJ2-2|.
TGTGCCAGCAGTGCCGCGAACACCGGGGAGCTGTTTTTT
CASSAANTGELFF
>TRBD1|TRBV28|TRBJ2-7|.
TGTGCCAGCAGGCCGACAGGGCCCTTCTACGAGCAGTACTTC
CASRPTGPFYEQYF
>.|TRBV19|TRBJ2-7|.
TGTGCCAGTAGTATAGACTTAGCGGTGTTTCCCTACGAGCAGTACTTC
CASSIDLAVFPYEQYF
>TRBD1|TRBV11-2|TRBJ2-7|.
TGTGCCAGCAGAAAAACCGGGACAGGGCCATCCTACGAGCAGTACTTC
CASRKTGTGPSYEQYF
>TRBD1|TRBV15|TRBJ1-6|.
TGTGCCACCAGCCGAAGACAGGGCTATAATTCACCCCTCCACTTT
CATSRRQGYNSPLHF
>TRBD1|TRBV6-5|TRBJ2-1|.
TGTGCCAGCAGCGTCGTGGGACAGGTATACAATGAGCAGTTCTTC
CASSVVGQVYNEQFF
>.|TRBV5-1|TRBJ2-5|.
TGCGCCAGTCGGGCGGGACCGAAGGAAGAGACCCAGTACTTC
CASRAGPKEETQYF
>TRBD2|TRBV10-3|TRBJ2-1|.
TGTGCCATCAGTGGTCGGACTAGCGGGGACGATGAGCAGTTCTTC
CAISGRTSGDDEQFF
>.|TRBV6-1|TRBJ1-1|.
TGTGCCAGCAGTCCCCACAGGGTACGAACTGAAGCTTTCTTT
CASSPHRVRTEAFF
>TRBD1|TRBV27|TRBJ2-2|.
TGTGCCAGCACCGCGGTCCCCCCGGCGGGGACAGGGGCCGGGGAGCTGTTTTTT
CASTAVPPAGTGAGELFF
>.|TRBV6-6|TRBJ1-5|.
TGTGCCAGCAGTTCAGATTATAGCAATCAGCCCCAGCATTTT
CASSSDYSNQPQHF
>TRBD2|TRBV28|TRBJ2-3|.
TGTGCCAGCAGGGATAGGGGTCTAGCGGGAGGTTTCGGCACAGATACGCAGTATTTT
CASRDRGLAGGFGTDTQYF
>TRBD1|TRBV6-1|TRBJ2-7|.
TGTGCCAGCAGTGAGCTCCAACAGGGGTCCTACGAGCAGTACTTC
CASSELQQGSYEQYF
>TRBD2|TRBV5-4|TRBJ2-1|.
TGTGCCAGCAGCTTGGTCGAGCGGGGGGCGGGAAATGAGCAGTTCTTC
CASSLVERGAGNEQFF
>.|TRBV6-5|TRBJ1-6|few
TGTGCCACTGGTTACAGGGATTCACCCCTCCACTTT
CATGYRDSPLHF
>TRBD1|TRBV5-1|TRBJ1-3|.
TGCGCCAGCAGCCTAAGACAGGGGATGAACACCATATATTTT
CASSLRQGMNTIYF
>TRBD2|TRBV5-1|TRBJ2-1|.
TGCGCCAGCAGCTTTTCACTAGCGGGGGGGCACGATGAGCAGTTCTTC
CASSFSLAGGHDEQFF
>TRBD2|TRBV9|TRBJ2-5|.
TGTGCCAGCCCCCTGGTGTGGCGGGGGGCGATCAAAGAGACCCAGTACTTC
CASPLVWRGAIKETQYF
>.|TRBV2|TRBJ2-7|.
TGTGCGTGCGACAGGATCGACGAGCAGTACTTC
CACDRIDEQYF
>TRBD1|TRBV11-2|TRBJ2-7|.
TGTGCCAGCAGCTGGGGGAGGGACAGGGGACCCTACGAGCAGTACTTC
CASSWGRDRGPYEQYF
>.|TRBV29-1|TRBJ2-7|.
TGCAGCGTTGAAGTCAGTGCCAACGAGCAGTACTTC
CSVEVSANEQYF
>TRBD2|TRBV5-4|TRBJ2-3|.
TGTGCCAGCAGCTTGGTTGCGGGAGCAGATACGCAGTATTTT
CASSLVAGADTQYF
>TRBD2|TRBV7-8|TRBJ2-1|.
TGTGCCAGCAGCAAACTGGAACTAGCGGACAATGAGCAGTTCTTC
CASSKLELADNEQFF
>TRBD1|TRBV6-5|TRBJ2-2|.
TGTGCCAGCAGCCGAAACAGGGGAGACACCGGGGAGCTGTTTTTT
CASSRNRGDTGELFF
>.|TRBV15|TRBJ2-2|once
TGTGCCACCAGCACGGAGACGCAGTACACCGGGGAGCTGTTTTTT
CATSTETQYTGELFF
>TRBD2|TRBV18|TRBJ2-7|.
TGTGCCAGCTCACCACTGGAGACTAGCGTGAGCTCCTACGAGCAGTACTTC
CASSPLETSVSSYEQYF
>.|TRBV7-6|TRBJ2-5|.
TGTGCCAGCAGCCGCCAAGAGACCCAGTACTTC
CASSRQETQYF
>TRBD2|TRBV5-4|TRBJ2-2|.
TGTGCCAGCAGCCCGCAGCGGGGGGCGAACACCGGGGAGCTGTTTTTT
CASSPQRGANTGELFF
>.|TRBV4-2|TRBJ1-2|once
TGTGCCAGCAGCCAAGAGTATATGAACGGGGGCTACACCTTC
CASSQEYMNGGYTF
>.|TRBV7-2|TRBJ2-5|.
TGTGCCAGCAGCCGTGGACAGCCTGAGGGGGAGACCCAGTACTTC
CASSRGQPEGETQYF
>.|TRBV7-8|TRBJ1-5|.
TGTGCCAGCAGCCCCCGGACAGTAAATCAGCCCCAGCATTTT
CASSPRTVNQPQHF
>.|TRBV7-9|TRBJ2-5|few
TGTGCCAGCAGCTCTTGGACAGCCCAAGAGACCCAGTACTTC
CASSSWTAQETQYF
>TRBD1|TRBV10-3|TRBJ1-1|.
TGTGCCTCCGGACAGGGGGCTAACACTGAAGCTTTCTTT
CASGQGANTEAFF
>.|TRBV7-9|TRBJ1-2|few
TGTGCCAGCAGCTCGATTAGAGGCTACACCTTC
CASSSIRGYTF
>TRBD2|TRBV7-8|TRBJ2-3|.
TGTGCCAGCAGCCGCACACTAGCGGAAACAGATACGCAGTATTTT
CASSRTLAETDTQYF
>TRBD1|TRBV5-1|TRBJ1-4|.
TGCGCCAGCAGCTTGCGACAGGGGGCGGGCGAAAAACTGTTTTTT
CASSLRQGAGEKLFF
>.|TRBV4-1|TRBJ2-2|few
TGCGCCAGCAGCCAAGGAGAGGTTTCCACCGGGGAGCTGTTTTTT
CASSQGEVSTGELFF
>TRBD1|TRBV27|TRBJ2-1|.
TGTGCCAGCAGTCACGGGACAGGAGCCTACAATGAGCAGTTCTTC
CASSHGTGAYNEQFF
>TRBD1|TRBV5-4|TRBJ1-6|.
TGTGCCAGCAGCTCGACGGCCGGGGACAGGGGTTCTAGTAATTCACCCCTCCACTTT
CASSSTAGDRGSSNSPLHF
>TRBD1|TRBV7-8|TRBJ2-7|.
TGTGCCAGCAGCTTTGACAGGGGCCACTACGAGCAGTACTTC
CASSFDRGHYEQYF
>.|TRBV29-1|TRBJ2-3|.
TGCAGCGTTCGAGCCGAGGCAGATACGCAGTATTTT
CSVRAEADTQYF
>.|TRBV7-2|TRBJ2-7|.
TGTGCCAGCAGCTTAGCCAGGGGGGAAACCTACGAGCAGTACTTC
CASSLARGETYEQYF
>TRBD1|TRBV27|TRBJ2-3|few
TGTGCCAGCAGTCCGGATACAGGGGGAGCAGATACGCAGTATTTT
CASSPDTGGADTQYF
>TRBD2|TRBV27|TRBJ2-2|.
TGTGCCAGCAGGTCGGGACTAGCGCCCACCGGGGAGCTGTTTTTT
CASRSGLAPTGELFF
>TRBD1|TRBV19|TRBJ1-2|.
TGTGCCAGCCGCCCGGGACAGTTCTATGGCTACACCTTC
CASRPGQFYGYTF
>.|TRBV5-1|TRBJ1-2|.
TGCGCCAGCAGCTTGGGGCAGGGAACAGGTGGCTACACCTTC
CASSLGQGTGGYTF